The next 19 T cell receptor beta chains were all read from a single sample in a study of cytomegalovirus exposure and HLA in healthy donors. 13 Jbeta primers and 60 Vbeta primers were used for the PCR. Method: immunoSEQ multiplex PCR; TCRdb's copy keeps in-frame clones and lacks some. The table includes some 130,000 clones, about 85% detected once. The specimen sequenced was PBMCs. The receptors were sampled from a woman aged 30 to 39 in good health and CMV-seropositive.

CDR3 sequence: CASSFGSGITSTDTQYF. The DNA of the CDR3 is TGTGCCAGCAGCTTTGGTAGCGGGATAACTAGCACAGATACGCAGTATTTT. The chain couples TRBV7-2 to TRBJ2-3; TRBD2 agrees at 8 bases. This CDR3 spans 17 amino acids. In germline, CDR1 is SGHTA, CDR2 FQGNSA. With V trimmed by 3 bases and J by 0 bases, 8 bases remained unmatched.

The rearrangement links TRBV2 to TRBJ2-1; 7 bases map to TRBD2. The CDR3 contains 16 residues. CDR1 is SNHLY, CDR2 FYNNEI, per germline. The V gene end was trimmed by 5 bases and the J gene end by 3 bases; junction bases not matched to a gene: 10. The CDR3 loop reads CASSSPLADYYNEQFF. In nucleotides, the CDR3 is TGTGCCAGCAGTTCACCCCTAGCGGATTACTACAATGAGCAGTTCTTC.

This chain connects TRBV2 to TRBJ2-5; possibly TRBD1 for D (6 bases). The CDR3 runs 14 residues. Germline assignment: CDR1 SNHLY and CDR2 FYNNEI. Trimming pared 6 bases from V and 0 bases from J, leaving 11 bases between. CDR3 sequence reads: CASRLRGNQETQYF. DNA of the CDR3: TGTGCCAGCAGACTGAGGGGGAACCAAGAGACCCAGTACTTC.

The V and J genes are TRBV10-3 and TRBJ2-7; perhaps TRBD2 as D (7 bases). Trimming removed 2 bases from V and 2 bases from J, with 10 bases in between. Germline V gene lookup returns CDR1 ENHRY and CDR2 SYGVKD. The CDR3 length is 14 residues. The CDR3 reads CAISEGGGTYEQYF. The CDR3 nucleotides are TGTGCCATCAGTGAGGGGGGGGGCACCTACGAGCAGTACTTC.

The CDR3 loop is CASRAGLSDDTEAFF. CDR3 coding DNA: TGTGCCAGCAGGGCCGGGTTATCCGATGACACTGAAGCTTTCTTT. This chain joins TRBV11-3 and TRBJ1-1; no reliable D call. Deletions cut 6 bases from V and 3 bases from J, with 17 bases between. Looked up from germline, CDR1 is SGHNT and CDR2 is YENEEA. This CDR3 has 15 amino acids.

The DNA for the CDR3 is TGTGCCAGCAGCCTCGGACCCGAAGGGGGCAATGAGCAGTTCTTC. It encodes CASSLGPEGGNEQFF. The rearrangement joins TRBV5-6 to TRBJ2-1; possibly TRBD1 for D (6 bases). The CDR3 contains 15 residues. Trimming left V 4 bases short and J 6 bases short, with 17 bases between. Germline lookup yields CDR1 SGHDT and CDR2 YYEEEE.

This rearrangement joins TRBV5-8 to TRBJ2-7; TRBD2 matches 10 bases. The CDR3 loop spans 14 amino acids. The ends lost 3 bases at V and 6 bases at J; junction bases unmatched: 6. Germline loops: CDR1 SGHTS, CDR2 YDEGEE. The CDR3 protein is CASSSSGSFFEQYF. CDR3 DNA: TGTGCCAGCAGCTCTAGCGGGAGCTTCTTCGAGCAGTACTTC.

This clone was seen a few times. J is TRBJ2-1 and V is TRBV5-1; possibly TRBD2 for D (6 bases). The germline V and J ends were trimmed by 4 bases and 1 base, with 12 bases remaining between them. Germline values: CDR1 SGHRS, CDR2 YFSETQ. This CDR3 contains 15 residues. The CDR3 DNA reads as TGCGCCAGCAGCAGACTAGACGGGTCCTACAATGAGCAGTTCTTC. This sequence encodes CASSRLDGSYNEQFF.

This rearrangement joins TRBV5-1 to TRBJ1-2; possibly TRBD1 for D (5 bases). Germline assignment: CDR1 SGHRS and CDR2 YFSETQ. V lost 3 bases and J lost 6, with 12 bases in between. The CDR3 has 13 amino acids. The CDR3 loop reads CASSWGGEHGYTF. CDR3 nucleotide sequence: TGCGCCAGCAGCTGGGGGGGGGAACATGGCTACACCTTC.

The chain uses TRBV19 and TRBJ1-1, with TRBD1 identical over 7 bases. CDR1 is LNHDA, CDR2 SQIVND, per germline (reference sequence). The CDR3 loop spans 14 amino acids. Unmatched junction bases numbered 8, after V lost 4 bases and J lost 6 bases. As DNA, the CDR3 is TGTGCCAGTAGTACTACAGGGGTGAGCGCTGAAGCTTTCTTT. Amino acid sequence: CASSTTGVSAEAFF.

The gene calls are TRBV6-1 and TRBJ1-3, with a weak D call TRBD1 (5 bases). Germline values: CDR1 MNHNS, CDR2 SASEGT. Trimming shortened V by 3 bases and J by 0 bases, and 12 bases separated the two germline ends. This CDR3 region has 16 residues. As DNA, the CDR3 is TGTGCCAGCAGTGAGCTGACCGGGGGCTCTGGAAACACCATATATTTT. This sequence encodes CASSELTGGSGNTIYF.

This clone was seen once. CDR3 bases: TGTGCCAGCAGTTTTGAGGGCGAGCAGTACTTC. Residues: CASSFEGEQYF. J is TRBJ2-7 and V is TRBV28; weak D call: TRBD2 (5 bases). The CDR3 loop spans 11 amino acids. Looked up from germline, CDR1 is MDHEN and CDR2 is SYDVKM. V was shortened by 3 bases and J by 6 bases, with 6 bases between the two germline ends.

The rearrangement joins TRBV7-3 to TRBJ1-2; 7 positions agree with TRBD1. This CDR3 is built from 14 residues. Germline CDR1 is SGHTA and CDR2 is FQGTGA. V lost 2 bases and J lost 8; bases outside the gene matches: 8. CDR3 in DNA: TGTGCCAGCAGCTTAGGGAGTACAGGGGAGGGCTACACCTTC. As protein: CASSLGSTGEGYTF.

A single count supports this clone. The chain recombines TRBV5-5 with TRBJ1-2; no clear D gene. Germline loops: CDR1 SGHKS, CDR2 YYEKEE (reference sequence). Trimming removed 0 bases from V and 8 bases from J, with 8 bases in between. There are 12 residues in the CDR3. CDR3 in amino acids: CASSLGGEGYTF. In DNA form, the CDR3 reads TGTGCCAGCAGCTTGGGGGGAGAGGGCTACACCTTC. The full variable domain, completed using reference TRBV5-5 and TRBJ1-2, is DAGVTQSPTHLIKTRGQQVTLRCSPISGHKSVSWYQQVLGQGPQFIFQYYEKEERGRGNFPDRFSARQFPNYSSELNVNALLLGDSALYLCASSLGGEGYTFGSGTRLTVV.

The chain recombines TRBV20-1 with TRBJ2-1; 7 nucleotides agree with TRBD2. Germline V gene lookup returns CDR1 DFQATT and CDR2 SNEGSKA (reference sequence). The CDR3 has 11 amino acids. J gave up 7 bases and V 5 bases, and 2 bases lay outside the gene matches. CDR3 region: CSAGEGNEQFF. The DNA of the CDR3 is TGCAGTGCTGGGGAGGGAAATGAGCAGTTCTTC.

The J gene is TRBJ2-5, the V gene TRBV6-6; 7 bases fit TRBD2. Germline lookup yields CDR1 MNHNY and CDR2 SVGAGI (reference sequence). V lost 2 bases to trimming and J lost 5 bases; unmatched junction nucleotides: 5. The CDR3 length is 14 residues. CDR3 region: CASSYPGAGETQYF. The CDR3 nucleotides are TGTGCCAGCAGTTACCCGGGAGCGGGGGAGACCCAGTACTTC.

This chain joins TRBV19 and TRBJ2-1, with 10 nucleotides matching TRBD2. V lost 1 base and J lost 9; bases outside the gene matches: 6. Germline CDR1 reads LNHDA; CDR2 reads SQIVND (reference sequence). This CDR3 is 15 amino acids long. The CDR3 DNA sequence: TGTGCCAGTAGTATAGGGGCTAGCGGGAGATCTGAGCAGTTCTTC. Protein: CASSIGASGRSEQFF.

The chain uses TRBV28 and TRBJ1-5; TRBD1 might be the D (6 bases). This CDR3 is 16 amino acids long. Trimming stripped 5 bases from V and 2 bases from J, with 16 bases between. From germline, CDR1 is MDHEN and CDR2 SYDVKM. The chain's CDR3 is CASSIPQGAGNQPQHF. The CDR3, as DNA: TGTGCCAGCAGTATCCCACAGGGTGCGGGCAATCAGCCCCAGCATTTT.

V is TRBV9 and J is TRBJ1-2; TRBD1 matches at 8 bases. With V trimmed by 2 bases and J by 8 bases, 14 bases remained unmatched. The CDR3 has 16 residues. The germline CDR1 and CDR2 sequences are SGDLS and YYNGEE. In DNA form, the CDR3 reads TGTGCCAGCAGCGTGACAGGGGTTGGGGCCGTCCGAGGCTACACCTTC. As protein: CASSVTGVGAVRGYTF.